The entry that follows covers one T cell receptor beta chain sequence. Per sample, extraction of total RNA gave at least 6 micrograms in every case. The second PCR ran roughly 7 to 11 cycles with a sample-barcoded 5' primer and J-beta primers. TCRdb itself ran the 5' RACE reads through MiXCR, one entry per CDR3 protein. This table has over 450,000 distinct CDR3 sequences, approximately 25% appearing once. V was cut by 4 bases and J by 1 base, with 13 bases left in between. The CDR3 sequence is 15 residues long. This entry belongs to a study of blood T cells in healthy people across ages. The sample was also linked to a second study, of T cells of mothers and their children. As that study records: Some 2.8 million TCR beta reads per child versus over 10 million per mother. Similar effects of thymic selection on TCR recombination output were recorded in related and unrelated pairs.

Sequencing input: blood. The TCR comes from a boy between 10 and 17 years old in good health. J is TRBJ1-1 and V is TRBV12-3 or TRBV12-4, with TRBD1 as a possible D gene (5 bases). The CDR3 here is CASSSPRDGNTEAFF. The CDR3 nucleotides read TGTGCCAGCAGTTCACCCAGGGACGGGAACACTGAAGCTTTCTTT.